The T cell receptor beta chain described here comes from a study of blood T cells in healthy people across ages. V was cut by 0 bases and J by 2 bases, with 11 bases left in between. Germline V CDR1 and CDR2: LNHNV, YYDKDF (reference sequence). The length of the CDR3 is 16 residues. This clonotype was detected a few times. The authors ran a second PCR of about 6 to 11 cycles using a sample-barcoded 5' primer and a J-beta primer mix. TCRdb itself ran the 5' RACE reads through MiXCR, one entry per CDR3 protein. In the table there are approximately 760,000 distinct CDR3 sequences, 25% of which are singletons. These data were also filed under a second study, of T cells of mothers and their children. This second report adds: Donation involved a few healthy Caucasian mothers and the six children that they had. Sequencing got over 8.5 million TCR beta CDR3 reads from each mother and some 3 million from each child.

The TCR was taken from a boy aged 5 to 17 in good health. The sequenced sample was blood. This chain connects TRBV15 to TRBJ1-5; the D gene is possibly TRBD1 (6 bases). CDR3 coding DNA: TGTGCCACCAGCAGAGATCGGGGGGCGCGCAATCAGCCCCAGCATTTT. Translation gives CATSRDRGARNQPQHF.